These 31 T cell receptor beta chains were sequenced from one sample in a study of beta chain features in type 1 diabetes. Reverse transcription of all isolated RNA meant that expressed TCRB transcripts were sequenced. Profiled with immunoSEQ multiplex PCR; TCRdb holds only in-frame clones, not every one. Counted here are 450,000 to 550,000 clones, about 32% occurring once; the ten biggest clones make up around 0.065%. The sample taken for sequencing was naive CD4+ T cells from blood. Receptors originate from a man between 18 and 29 years old in good health.

This clone was counted a single time. The rearrangement links TRBV2 to TRBJ2-3, with TRBD2 matching 8 bases. The germline gives CDR1 SNHLY, CDR2 FYNNEI. The CDR3 is 15 residues long. With V trimmed by 6 bases and J by 10 bases, 15 bases remained unmatched. The CDR3 loop is CASSAFAGGLSAQYF. In DNA, the CDR3 is TGTGCCAGCAGCGCTTTCGCGGGGGGTCTCTCTGCGCAGTATTTT.

This rearrangement joins TRBV7-9 to TRBJ1-2; TRBD1 is a possible D gene (6 bases). In germline, CDR1 is SEHNR, CDR2 FQNEAQ (reference sequence). This CDR3 contains 13 residues. Trimming pared 1 base from V and 13 bases from J, leaving 16 bases between. CDR3: CASSLGPQGQGTF. For the CDR3, the DNA is TGTGCCAGCAGCTTAGGTCCGCAGGGGCAGGGCACCTTC.

The rearrangement joins TRBV6-1 to TRBJ2-1, with D possibly being TRBD2 (5 bases). Germline CDR1 MNHNS, CDR2 SASEGT. This CDR3 spans 14 amino acids. V lost 6 bases, J lost 8 bases, and 17 bases lay in between. CDR3 in DNA: TGTGCCAGCAGAAGGACTGGAACGGGCCATGAGCAGTTCTTC. This gives the protein CASRRTGTGHEQFF.

In this sample, this clone turned up a few times. This chain links TRBV30 with TRBJ1-1; possibly TRBD1 for D (5 bases). Between the trimmed V and J ends, which lost 7 bases and 4 bases, there was a span of 13 bases. CDR3 length equals 12 residues. CDR1 and CDR2 from the germline V gene are GTSNPN and SVGIG (reference sequence). The CDR3 bases are TGTGCCTCCCTCGAAGGGGTCACTGAAGCTTTCTTT. Residues: CASLEGVTEAFF.

This clone was recorded a few times. This chain uses TRBV18 with TRBJ2-2; TRBD1 aligns across 11 bases. J was trimmed by 5 bases and V by 5 bases; bases with no gene match: 13. CDR3 length equals 18 residues. CDR1 KGHSH and CDR2 LQKENI come from the germline V gene. Here the CDR3 DNA reads TGTGCCAGCTCATCGCCGGGACAGGGGGTTCGGCGGACCGGGGAGCTGTTTTTT. As protein: CASSSPGQGVRRTGELFF.

This sequence joins TRBV27 and TRBJ2-2; 7 positions match TRBD2. CDR3 length: 14 residues. V shed 4 bases and J 5 bases; nucleotides not matched to a gene: 4. Looked up from germline, CDR1 is MNHEY and CDR2 is SMNVEV (reference sequence). This CDR3 is CASSSRTRTGELFF. As DNA, the CDR3 is TGTGCCAGCAGTTCGCGGACTAGAACCGGGGAGCTGTTTTTT.

This rearrangement joins TRBV5-1 to TRBJ2-1, with 7 bases aligning to TRBD2. Germline V CDR1 and CDR2: SGHRS, YFSETQ. V shed 4 bases, J shed 6 bases, and the junction held 4 bases outside the gene matches. This CDR3 is built from 13 residues. DNA of the CDR3: TGCGCCAGCAGCCTGACTAGCAGCAATGAGCAGTTCTTC. This sequence encodes CASSLTSSNEQFF.

This clone was seen a handful of times. The chain uses TRBV10-3 and TRBJ2-5; D perhaps matches TRBD1 (5 bases). Trimming removed 10 bases at V and 0 bases at J, with 9 bases between. Looked up from germline, CDR1 is ENHRY and CDR2 is SYGVKD. This CDR3 contains 12 residues. The CDR3 loop reads CATRQHQETQYF. The CDR3 nucleotides are TGTGCCACCCGACAGCACCAAGAGACCCAGTACTTC.

The genes are TRBV6-6 and TRBJ2-3; D ambiguous. The V end was cut by 0 bases, the J end by 2 bases, with 6 bases between. The CDR3 consists of 14 residues. Germline V CDR1 and CDR2: MNHNY, SVGAGI (reference sequence). The CDR3 sequence is CASSYSEITDTQYF. For the CDR3, the DNA is TGTGCCAGCAGTTACTCGGAGATCACAGATACGCAGTATTTT.

J is TRBJ2-1 and V is TRBV25-1, with TRBD1 matching over 7 bases. Per germline, CDR1 MGHDK and CDR2 SYGVNS. The CDR3 runs 13 residues. V was clipped by 8 bases and J by 2 bases; unmatched bases: 3. In DNA form, the CDR3 reads TGTGCCAGCCGGGACAGTACCTACAATGAGCAGTTCTTC. The encoded protein is CASRDSTYNEQFF.

The chain combines TRBV4-2 with TRBJ2-1; 8 bases fit TRBD2. The CDR3 extends over 15 amino acids. The junction had 4 bases not matched to a gene; V was cut back by 5 bases and J by 1 base. Germline CDR1 LGHNA, CDR2 YNFKEQ. CDR3 amino acids: CASSSGTSSYNEQFF. The CDR3 DNA is TGTGCCAGCAGCTCCGGGACTAGTTCCTACAATGAGCAGTTCTTC.

The chain couples TRBV2 to TRBJ1-1, with 8 positions matching TRBD1. CDR3 size: 14 residues. Trimming removed 6 bases from V and 4 bases from J; junction bases left unmatched: 7. The V gene's germline CDR1 is SNHLY and CDR2 FYNNEI. Here the CDR3 reads CASRADRVPTEAFF. Here the CDR3 DNA reads TGTGCCAGCAGGGCGGACAGGGTGCCCACTGAAGCTTTCTTT. The full variable domain, with the rest looked up from reference TRBV2 and TRBJ1-1, is EPEVTQTPSHQVTQMGQEVILRCVPISNHLYFYWYRQILGQKVEFLVSFYNNEISEKSEIFDDQFSVERPDGSNFTLKIRSTKLEDSAMYFCASRADRVPTEAFFGQGTRLTVV.

The J gene is TRBJ2-3, the V gene TRBV7-9, with 9 bases aligning to TRBD2. The ends lost 5 bases at V and 2 bases at J; junction bases unmatched: 14. CDR1 and CDR2 from the germline V gene are SEHNR and FQNEAQ (reference sequence). The CDR3 has 18 residues. This CDR3 reads CASSALAGPRRLTDTQYF. The DNA of the CDR3 is TGTGCCAGCAGCGCCCTAGCGGGACCCCGCCGACTCACAGATACGCAGTATTTT.

The gene calls are TRBV2 and TRBJ2-6; D is ambiguous. This CDR3 contains 14 residues. V was shortened by 7 bases and J by 4 bases, with 11 bases between the two germline ends. CDR1 is SNHLY, CDR2 FYNNEI, per germline. This chain's CDR3 is CASTQEPGANVLTF. As DNA, the CDR3 is TGTGCCAGCACCCAAGAACCCGGGGCCAACGTCCTGACTTTC.

For the CDR3, the DNA is TGTGCCAGCAGGGCGGATCAAGAGACCCAGTACTTC. Its translation: CASRADQETQYF. The V and J genes are TRBV2 and TRBJ2-5, with D unclear. This CDR3 has 12 residues. Per germline, CDR1 SNHLY and CDR2 FYNNEI. Trimming cost V 6 bases and J 2 bases, with 7 bases left between them.

The genes are TRBV7-2 and TRBJ2-1; D assignment may be TRBD1 or TRBD2 (6 bases each). Per the germline V gene, CDR1 is SGHTA and CDR2 is FQGNSA. This CDR3 comprises 16 residues. V was pared by 5 bases and J by 0 bases, with 14 bases between. As DNA, the CDR3 is TGTGCCAGCAGCCGGCGGGACACAAGCTCCTACAATGAGCAGTTCTTC. Protein sequence: CASSRRDTSSYNEQFF.

The CDR3 DNA reads as TGTGCCAGCAGTGAAGTCCGGACAGGGGGCAGGGAGACCCAGTACTTC. Translation: CASSEVRTGGRETQYF. The chain combines TRBV2 with TRBJ2-5, with TRBD1 matching over 11 bases. The ends lost 1 base at V and 5 bases at J; junction bases unmatched: 6. The CDR3 has 16 residues. CDR1 and CDR2 (germline): SNHLY, FYNNEI.

This clone was counted between two and nine times. The chain joins TRBV21-1 to TRBJ2-3; TRBD2 is the table's D call, not checked against the DNA. TRBV21-1 counts as a pseudogene. The CDR3 totals 16 residues. The CDR3 nucleotides are TGTGCCAGCAGCAAAGGGGCAGCGGGAAGCACAGATACGCAGTATTTT. Its translation is CASSKGAAGSTDTQYF.

The rearrangement joins TRBV28 to TRBJ1-2; 12 bases align to TRBD1. V was clipped by 6 bases and J by 7 bases; unmatched bases: 15. CDR3 size: 17 residues. Germline V gives CDR1 MDHEN, CDR2 SYDVKM. In DNA form, the CDR3 reads TGTGCCAGCAGACCCAACCCGGGACAGGGGGCGTCTGGTGGCTACACCTTC. Its translation: CASRPNPGQGASGGYTF.

The CDR3 sequence is CASSVDGRGTDTQYF. The CDR3, as DNA: TGTGCCAGCAGCGTAGACGGGAGAGGGACAGATACGCAGTATTTT. V usage is TRBV9 and J usage is TRBJ2-3, with D possibly being TRBD2 (6 bases). V was pared by 0 bases and J by 3 bases, with 11 bases between. The CDR3 covers 15 residues. Germline CDR1 SGDLS, CDR2 YYNGEE.

This clone was observed a single time. This chain uses TRBV6-5 with TRBJ2-7, with 8 bases fitting TRBD1. Losses at the gene ends were 6 bases for V and 1 base for J; bases not matched to a gene: 8. The CDR3 length is 15 residues. Germline V gives CDR1 MNHEY, CDR2 SVGAGI. For the CDR3, the DNA is TGTGCCAGCAGAGCCGGGACAGGATCTTCCTACGAGCAGTACTTC. It specifies CASRAGTGSSYEQYF.

J is TRBJ2-7 and V is TRBV20-1; TRBD2 aligns across 8 bases. From germline, CDR1 is DFQATT and CDR2 SNEGSKA (reference sequence). CDR3 length: 11 residues. CDR3 bases: TGCTCCCAGCGGGGGAGGCACGAGCAGTACTTC. Translated, it gives CSQRGRHEQYF.

V is TRBV30 and J is TRBJ2-3; tentative D call: TRBD2 (6 bases). This CDR3 is 14 amino acids long. Germline CDR1 and CDR2: GTSNPN and SVGIG (reference sequence). Trimming pared 1 base from V and 1 base from J, leaving 9 bases between. The CDR3 here is CAWSEASGTDTQYF. DNA for the CDR3: TGTGCCTGGAGTGAAGCTAGCGGCACAGATACGCAGTATTTT.

The chain uses TRBV5-1 and TRBJ2-2; tentative D call: TRBD2 (5 bases). The germline V gene has CDR1 SGHRS and CDR2 YFSETQ. The CDR3 contains 15 residues. Deletions cut 5 bases from V and 1 base from J, with 12 bases between. CDR3 sequence reads: CASSKGGGNTGELFF. CDR3 nucleotide sequence: TGCGCCAGCAGTAAGGGCGGAGGGAACACCGGGGAGCTGTTTTTT.

This chain joins TRBV30 and TRBJ1-1, with no clear D. Germline assignment: CDR1 GTSNPN and CDR2 SVGIG (reference sequence). The CDR3 consists of 14 residues. V shed 0 bases and J shed 1 base, with 9 bases lying between them. DNA of the CDR3: TGTGCCTGGAGTGTAACCCGGAGGAACACTGAAGCTTTCTTT. Encoded protein: CAWSVTRRNTEAFF.

The chain joins TRBV4-3 to TRBJ1-1; 8 nucleotides agree with TRBD1. CDR3 length equals 16 residues. Trimming took 5 bases from V and 0 from J; bases not matched to a gene: 8. The germline V gene has CDR1 LGHNA and CDR2 YSLEER. CDR3 DNA sequence: TGCGCCAGCAGCGCCCGGGACAGGAAAATGAACACTGAAGCTTTCTTT. Translated: CASSARDRKMNTEAFF.

This sequence joins TRBV2 and TRBJ2-2, with 10 bases matching TRBD2. This CDR3 contains 19 residues. With 6 bases clipped from V and 3 bases from J, the junction kept 16 bases outside the gene matches. Germline CDR1 SNHLY, CDR2 FYNNEI. The CDR3 bases are TGTGCCAGCAGCCCCCGGTTGCTAGCGGGAGCGTGGTACACCGGGGAGCTGTTTTTT. It encodes CASSPRLLAGAWYTGELFF.

The genes are TRBV28 and TRBJ1-1, with D possibly TRBD1 on 5 matching bases. The CDR3 totals 11 residues. From germline, CDR1 is MDHEN and CDR2 SYDVKM. V dropped 3 bases and J dropped 12 bases, with 11 bases sitting between them. DNA of the CDR3: TGTGCCAGCAGTTTCGGGACTAAATCTTTCTTT. It encodes CASSFGTKSFF.

V usage is TRBV4-1 and J usage is TRBJ2-5; the D is unclear. CDR3 size: 16 residues. The V end was cut by 1 base, the J end by 5 bases, with 17 bases between. Germline CDR1 reads MGHRA; CDR2 reads YSYEKL. CDR3 sequence: CASSQAGPTPGETQYF. The CDR3, as DNA: TGCGCCAGCAGCCAAGCCGGGCCCACCCCTGGGGAGACCCAGTACTTC.

The CDR3 DNA is TGTGCCAGCAGCTCGCAAGGCGGCGGGGAGCTGTTTTTT. It codes for CASSSQGGGELFF. The chain employs TRBV5-4 and TRBJ2-2; no clear D. This CDR3 comprises 13 residues. V was pared by 3 bases and J by 7 bases, with 10 bases between. Per the germline V gene, CDR1 is SGHNT and CDR2 is YYREEE (reference sequence).

With respect to this clone: Other DNA sequences in this sample translate to the same CDR3. The chain combines TRBV30 with TRBJ1-1; D ambiguous. Germline CDR1 GTSNPN, CDR2 SVGIG (reference sequence). V lost 0 bases, J lost 0 bases, and 5 bases lay in between. The CDR3 has 13 residues. The DNA for the CDR3 is TGTGCCTGGAGTGTGCGGGTGAACACTGAAGCTTTCTTT. Translated, it gives CAWSVRVNTEAFF. Full variable domain (outside the CDR3, taken from reference TRBV30 and TRBJ1-1): SQTIHQWPATLVQPVGSPLSLECTVEGTSNPNLYWYRQAAGRGLQLLFYSVGIGQISSEVPQNLSASRPQDRQFILSSKKLLLSDSGFYLCAWSVRVNTEAFFGQGTRLTVV.